This TCR beta chain originates from a study of identical twins. A single record per CDR3 protein comes from TCRdb applying MiXCR to the 5' RACE reads. The table shows approximately 890,000 distinct CDR3 sequences, with 9% to 15% occurring only once. The CDR3 is 20 residues long. With V trimmed by 5 bases and J by 1 base, 17 bases remained unmatched. The germline V gene encodes CDR1 KGHDR and CDR2 SFDVKD. This clonotype was counted only a few times. This same sample was also taken into another study, of yellow fever vaccine responses in identical twins.

This clonotype originated in a woman in her late teens or twenties in good health. The sequenced material came from PBMCs. The chain recombines TRBV24-1 with TRBJ1-5; the match to TRBD1 covers 9 bases. This chain's CDR3 is CATSGVPGQGTSGSNQPQHF. The CDR3 nucleotides are TGTGCCACCAGTGGAGTACCGGGACAGGGCACTTCTGGGAGCAATCAGCCCCAGCATTTT.